This T cell receptor beta chain derives from a study of blood T cells in healthy people across ages. Study overall: Template switching recovered approximately one barcoded beta molecule for every two T cells. General study points: It was not known whether donors were CMV positive (a possible confounder of expanded clonotype changes).

Germline CDR1 MGHRA, CDR2 YSYEKL. The V gene end was trimmed by 2 bases and the J gene end by 2 bases; junction bases not matched to a gene: 7. The CDR3 is made up of 17 amino acids. Alongside a J-beta primer mix, a sample-barcoded 5' primer served in a second PCR lasting about 6 to 11 cycles. At least 3 million CDR3-containing paired-end reads were obtained per sample. TCRdb used MiXCR to reprocess the 5' RACE reads, holding one entry per CDR3 protein. The sample includes fewer than 1.5 million distinct CDR3 sequences, 42% seen only once; the top ten take less than 8%. This clonotype appeared a single time. Its antigen remains unidentified.

This sequence originates from a woman between 18 and 29 years old in good health. The material sequenced was blood. The chain employs TRBV4-1 and TRBJ1-4, with 8 positions matching TRBD1. The CDR3: CASSQTFRQGTNEKLFF. CDR3 coding DNA: TGCGCCAGCAGCCAAACCTTTAGACAGGGGACTAATGAAAAACTGTTTTTT.